This TCR beta chain was found in a study of cytomegalovirus exposure and HLA in healthy donors. Study results and limitations: Investigators reported 150 to 200 TCR beta chains as tied to cytomegalovirus.

Losses at the gene ends were 3 bases for V and 0 bases for J; bases not matched to a gene: 4. The CDR3 sequence is 15 residues long. Germline V lookup: CDR1 WNHNN, CDR2 SYGVQD (reference sequence). As regards this clone: Its antigen is currently unknown.

PCR employed 60 Vbeta and 13 Jbeta primers. Authors' data handling: In a later analysis, 60 million to 90 million unique TCR beta chains included roughly 11 million shared by two or more donors. Profiled with immunoSEQ multiplex PCR; TCRdb holds only in-frame clones, not every one. That table gives V, J and clone size, and the DNA gave D and trimming. Counted here are about 150,000 clones, roughly 70% occurring once; the ten biggest clones make up approximately 4.2%. The sequence was obtained from a man aged 55-75 years in good health and CMV-seronegative. The J gene is TRBJ2-7, the V gene TRBV10-1; 8 bases map to TRBD2. The sample consisted of PBMCs. For the CDR3, the DNA is TGCGCCAGCAGTGACCCGACTAGCGACTCCTACGAGCAGTACTTC. Translated: CASSDPTSDSYEQYF.